The source of this T cell receptor (beta chain) is a study of T cell changes during pregnancy in multiple sclerosis. This table comes from immunoSEQ multiplex PCR, and its TCRdb copy is limited to in-frame clones, with some not included. Among approximately 70,000 clones listed, 85% to 95% were seen once. Germline loops: CDR1 SGHTA, CDR2 FQGNSA. This CDR3 spans 13 amino acids. The V and J ends lost 1 base and 5 bases respectively, with 6 bases between them. This clone appeared a single time. This TCR derives from a female donor with multiple sclerosis, enrolled in a pregnancy study. This chain links TRBV7-2 with TRBJ2-1; no clear D gene. Sample: peripheral blood, taken in the third trimester of pregnancy. The CDR3 DNA follows: TGTGCCAGCAGCTTAGGTTCTAACAATGAGCAGTTCTTC. This translates into CASSLGSNNEQFF.